The 4 T cell receptor beta chains given below trace back to one sample, sequenced in a study of early T cells in non-severe SARS-CoV-2 infection. From the 5' RACE reads, TCRdb called clonotypes with MiXCR, one entry per CDR3 protein. Here the sample spans under 85,000 distinct CDR3 sequences, less than 15% being singletons. The sample taken for sequencing was whole blood. The receptor source for this set is an adult who was a healthcare worker with PCR-confirmed SARS-CoV-2 infection or an uninfected control (not recorded which).

This clonotype has a count of ten or more. The V call is TRBV12-3 or TRBV12-4, the J call TRBJ2-7; perhaps D is TRBD1 or TRBD2 (5 bases each). Trimming stripped 0 bases from V and 5 bases from J, with 11 bases between. The CDR3 totals 14 residues. This chain's CDR3 is CASSLAGVRDEQYF. CDR3 DNA sequence: TGTGCCAGCAGTTTAGCGGGGGTCAGGGACGAGCAGTACTTC.

This clonotype has a count of ten or more. The rearrangement joins TRBV19 to TRBJ2-6; no clear D gene. The CDR3 totals 18 residues. V dropped 9 bases and J dropped 4 bases, with 25 bases sitting between them. Germline V gene lookup returns CDR1 LNHDA and CDR2 SQIVND (reference sequence). CDR3: CASRIFGLKGYGANVLTF. The CDR3 region has the DNA TGTGCCAGCCGAATTTTCGGCCTTAAAGGGTACGGGGCCAACGTCCTGACTTTC. Supplemented by reference TRBV19 and TRBJ2-6, the full variable domain reads DGGITQSPKYLFRKEGQNVTLSCEQNLNHDAMYWYRQDPGQGLRLIYYSQIVNDFQKGDIAEGYSVSREKKESFPLTVTSAQKNPTAFYLCASRIFGLKGYGANVLTFGAGSRLTVL.

The genes are TRBV7-2 and TRBJ2-6, with unresolved D. The germline gives CDR1 SGHTA, CDR2 FQGNSA. The CDR3 has 13 residues. V was trimmed by 5 bases and J by 6 bases, leaving 8 bases between them. This chain's CDR3 is CASSAGAANVLTF. The CDR3 region has the DNA TGTGCCAGCAGCGCAGGAGCGGCCAACGTCCTGACTTTC.

There are a few counts of this clonotype. The chain links TRBV29-1 to TRBJ1-1; D remains ambiguous. The germline gives CDR1 SQVTM, CDR2 ANQGSEA. With 2 bases removed from V and 1 base from J, the gap between germline ends came to 8 bases. The CDR3 contains 13 residues. Here the CDR3 reads CSVEWTENTEAFF. Here the CDR3 DNA reads TGCAGCGTTGAATGGACGGAGAACACTGAAGCTTTCTTT.